This T cell receptor (beta chain) was identified during a study of cytomegalovirus exposure and HLA in healthy donors (dated by TCRdb to 2016 to 2017). Regarding the complete study: In an earlier analysis of under 750 of the donors, 250 to 350 Gb of sequence data and 120 million or so unique TCR beta sequences from approximately 180 million T cells were reported. Around 320 gigabases of sequencing data and tens of millions of unique TCR sequences were included in an early release covering about 600 HLA-typed donors. Of the roughly 400 genotyped donors, about 80% fell in the genetic ancestry cluster associated with self-reported Caucasian donors. The study was designed to test whether signatures of past pathogen exposure could be identified by cataloging public T cell receptors. The study profiled the T cell repertoires of approximately 700 subjects by immunosequencing and related them to cytomegalovirus serostatus. Besides the first cohort of approximately 670 subjects, a separate validation cohort made up of over 100 different subjects was used. High-throughput TCR immunosequencing, statistical association of individual TCRs with disease status, and machine learning were combined to predict cytomegalovirus infection status. A later analysis re-examined previously published TCR beta repertoires from over 500 donors and added high-resolution HLA genotyping to investigate patterns of TCR occurrence. Rather than using new phenotypic data, the later analysis identified candidate immune exposures from TCR beta sequences and from how often those sequences occurred across donors. In an earlier analysis of 587 of the donors, high-throughput TCR beta sequencing was used to judge whether each TCR beta V gene segment behaved as functional or pseudogenic. Donor age, sex, ethnicity and CMV serostatus were compiled alongside the repertoire data. Genome-wide SNP genotypes for about 65% of the roughly 670 donors were used in a later genetic analysis, which treated that subset as a discovery cohort. Every discovery cohort repertoire had been produced on one sequencing platform. HLA typing covered class I and class II loci at four-digit resolution. Typing coverage differed by locus: A, B, C, DRB1 and DQB1 were typed in roughly 620-630 donors, DQA1 in about 510, DPA1 in 600 to 610, and DPB1 in 400 to 480. Four to six DR-DQ haplotypes were handled as single units for association and clustering, since linkage in the cohort was strong. Among 300 to 500 genotyped donors of the cohort, an average of roughly 230,000 unique TCR beta nucleotide sequences was sequenced per donor, of which 15% to 20% were non-productive.

The cohort comprised approximately 700 healthy bone marrow donors. At the time of sampling, all cohort members were nominally healthy, though unrecorded immune exposures were likely present. The donor was CMV seronegative and was included in the group of 352 seronegative cohort members. Each donor provided a peripheral blood sample, and peripheral blood mononuclear cells were used for TCR beta sequencing. The Qiagen DNeasy Blood Extraction Kit was used to extract genomic DNA from the blood cell samples. Concerning this clone: What antigen it recognizes has not been identified. No base quality values were provided; no much bigger clone lies one nucleotide off.

CDR1 and CDR2 were assigned from the germline V gene as LGHNA and YSLEER. From cysteine to phenylalanine, the CDR3 is 16 amino acids long. Of the read, only the CDR3 DNA is kept; its 48 bases are in frame from base 1. Relative to germline, V is 1 base shorter and J is 1 base shorter, with 12 bases between their ends. Broader findings and caveats from the paper: Most CMV-associated TCR beta chains appeared to be HLA-restricted in a later analysis, and the HLA associations seemed to be driven largely by CMV exposure. According to a later genetic analysis, donors in an Asian-associated ancestry cluster had fewer N-insertions in productive TCRs than the roughly 700-donor mean. In a later analysis, the rate of TCR association differed among HLA loci, with DRB1 alleles having the most associated TCRs and HLA-C alleles having the fewest. The cohort was sequenced for TCR beta chains only, and without alpha or paired-chain data the features that could be detected were limited. A later analysis reported that several top co-occurrence clusters appeared linked to parvovirus B19, influenza, CMV and Epstein-Barr virus. The earlier analysis of approximately 540 of the donors excluded around 17 rarely observed V segments, including chromosome 9 orphons, because counts were too low. The presence/absence analyses assumed that sequencing depth was roughly uniform across donors, and that assumption may not be true. While some public TCRs were present in many individuals, most TCR sequences turned up only very rarely across donors. In a later analysis, HLA-associated TCR beta chains showed more clonal expansion and lower generation probabilities than non-associated chains that were equally common. At a false discovery rate of 0.05, a later analysis linked some 18,000 TCR beta sequences to specific HLA alleles. The 87-base-pair reads could not distinguish some IMGT-functional V segments, including TRBV6-2 and TRBV6-3, so those segments were excluded. For the cohort, immune exposure information was limited to CMV serostatus. A further reported finding was that TCR beta sequences accurately predicted the HLA-A and HLA-B alleles for most subjects in the first cohort. According to the authors, the approach could potentially be generalized to other disease states and immunological phenotypes. In an earlier analysis of fewer than 750 of the donors, most TCR beta V segments were observed in productive rearrangements about 90% or about 30% of the time, broadly matching IMGT annotations. In vitro tests confirmed that three of the cytomegalovirus-associated TCR beta chains recognize cytomegalovirus antigens. A total of about 180 TCR beta chains were listed by the study as associated with cytomegalovirus. Linkage disequilibrium might explain the correlated functional status among segregating V segments, but an unknown experimental factor could not be excluded. A later genetic analysis associated a missense DCLRE1C variant with V-gene and J-gene trimming of TCR beta chains, and an independent cohort replicated the association. The classifier was reported to diagnose cytomegalovirus status with high specificity and sensitivity in both the original and validation cohorts. Assigning TCR associations to individual alleles was difficult when HLA alleles, especially DR and DQ, strongly co-occurred. HLA typing was unavailable for some donors at each locus, so association tests used only the typed subset. A cluster of highly shared sequence variants was judged likely to represent a technical artifact of the sequencing pipeline.

Libraries came from the immunoSEQ multiplex PCR assay. For the multiplex PCR, a mixture combining 60 forward primers for TCR Vbeta segments and 13 reverse primers for TCR Jbeta segments was used. The CDR3 region of rearranged TCR beta genes was amplified from genomic DNA with a multiplex PCR assay. The Illumina HiSeq System was used to sequence the amplified TCR beta libraries as 87-base-pair reads. On the study's bioinformatics: A later analysis counted about 80 million unique TCR beta chains across the 650 to 800 repertoires, and some 11 million of these chains were shared by at least two donors. A nearest-neighbor algorithm error-corrected the raw reads and collapsed the reads into unique sequences, merging closely related sequences to remove PCR and sequencing errors. CDR3 sequences were aligned to IMGT reference sequences to assign V, D and J gene segments. For a sequence to be retained, at least a six-nucleotide match to both a V gene segment and a J gene segment was required. Rearrangements were called productive when the CDR3 lacked stop codons and stayed in frame with V and J; all others were non-productive. Following IMGT convention, CDR3 was defined as the stretch from the second conserved V-encoded cysteine up to the conserved J-encoded phenylalanine. The earlier analysis of some 540 of the donors excluded any sequence lacking an unambiguous match to a single V gene segment. In an earlier analysis of approximately 550 of the donors, V segments were called functional above 56.7% productive rearrangements and were called segregating when the between-donor standard deviation exceeded 5%. A statistical classification framework was built to diagnose cytomegalovirus status from the catalog of TCR beta chain sequences. V and J gene assignment, in a later analysis, came from comparing TCR nucleotide sequences with IMGT/GENE-DB human TR gene sequences. A later analysis assigned CDR3 sequences and most-parsimonious VDJ recombination scenarios with the TCRdist pipeline. In a later analysis, each TCR beta chain was defined by its CDR3 amino acid sequence together with its V-gene family, and reads lacking a unique V-gene family were excluded. As a way to deal with suspected cross-contamination and a sequencing artifact, a later analysis dropped 592 nucleotide sequences that were highly shared and had low generation probability. For each public chain, a later analysis derived a clonal expansion index from normalized ranks of inferred template counts within each repertoire. Generation probabilities in a later analysis came from a VDJ recombination model fitted to out-of-frame rearrangements, and those results were checked against IGoR. Hypergeometric tests were used in a later analysis to score TCR-TCR, TCR-HLA and TCR-CMV co-occurrence, with a repertoire-size bias correction applied to the TCR pairs. In a later analysis, false discovery rates were estimated by permuting HLA or CMV assignments 20 times. A later analysis grouped co-occurring TCRs with DBSCAN, adding TCRdist sequence similarity when clustering within HLA-allele-positive subsets. Repertoires with fewer than 30,000 or more than 120,000 public chains were left out of co-occurrence clustering, as were five repertoires with anomalous nucleotide sharing. In its TCRdb copy, this immuneACCESS table keeps in-frame sequences only and misses some clones. Where compared with another copy, unresolved V genes explain less than half of these, and the others have no known cause. V, J and clone size derive from that table, while D and trimming were established from the DNA sequence. Present in this sample are some 120,000 clones, 8% to 10% of which were seen just once. The ten largest clones represent less than 4% of the sample.

The sequence is built from TRBV4-3 and TRBJ2-3; the D region possibly corresponds to TRBD2 (7 bases align). Specimen: PBMCs. This TCR came from a man aged 25 to 40 in good health and CMV-seronegative. Here the CDR3 is given as CASSQGRGGGTDTQYF. In nucleotide form, the sequence is TGCGCCAGCAGCCAAGGGAGGGGGGGTGGCACAGATACGCAGTATTTT.